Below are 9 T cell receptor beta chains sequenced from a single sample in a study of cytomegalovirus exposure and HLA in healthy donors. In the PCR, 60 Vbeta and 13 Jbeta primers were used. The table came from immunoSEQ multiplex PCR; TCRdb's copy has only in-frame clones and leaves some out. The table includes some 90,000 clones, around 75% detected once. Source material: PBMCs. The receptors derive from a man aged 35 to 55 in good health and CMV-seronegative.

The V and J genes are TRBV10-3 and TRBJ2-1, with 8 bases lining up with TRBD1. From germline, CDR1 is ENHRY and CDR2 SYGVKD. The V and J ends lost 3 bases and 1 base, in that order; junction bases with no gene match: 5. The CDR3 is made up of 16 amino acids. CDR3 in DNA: TGTGCCATCAGTGAATTCACAGGGGGGTCCTACAATGAGCAGTTCTTC. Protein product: CAISEFTGGSYNEQFF.

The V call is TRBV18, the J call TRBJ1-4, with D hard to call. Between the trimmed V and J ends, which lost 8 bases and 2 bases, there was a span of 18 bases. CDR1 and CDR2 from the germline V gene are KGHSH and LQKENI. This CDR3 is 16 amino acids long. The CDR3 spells CASLRRTGSTNEKLFF. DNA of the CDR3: TGTGCCAGCCTGAGAAGGACGGGGTCGACTAATGAAAAACTGTTTTTT.

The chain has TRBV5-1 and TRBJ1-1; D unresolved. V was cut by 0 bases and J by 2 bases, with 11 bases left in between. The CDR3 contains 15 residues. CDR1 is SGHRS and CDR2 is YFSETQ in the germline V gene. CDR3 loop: CASSLAEGHNTEAFF. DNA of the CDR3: TGCGCCAGCAGCTTGGCCGAGGGCCACAACACTGAAGCTTTCTTT.

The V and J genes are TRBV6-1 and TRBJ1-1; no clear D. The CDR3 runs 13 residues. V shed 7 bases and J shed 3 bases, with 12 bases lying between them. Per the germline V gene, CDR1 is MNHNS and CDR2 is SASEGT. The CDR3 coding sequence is TGTGCCAGCATTAAAGACCGGGACACTGAAGCTTTCTTT. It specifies CASIKDRDTEAFF.

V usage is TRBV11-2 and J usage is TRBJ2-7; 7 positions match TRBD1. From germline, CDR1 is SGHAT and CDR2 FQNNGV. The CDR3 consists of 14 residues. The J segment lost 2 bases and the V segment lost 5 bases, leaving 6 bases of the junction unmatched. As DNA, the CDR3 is TGTGCCAGCAGCCCTTGGGACAGCACCTACGAGCAGTACTTC. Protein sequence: CASSPWDSTYEQYF.

The CDR3 DNA reads TGTGCCAGTGGCGGAGGTCGGAGTGAGCAGTTCTTC. Amino acids: CASGGGRSEQFF. The chain is built from TRBV19 and TRBJ2-1, with TRBD2 as a possible D gene (5 bases). V was shortened by 8 bases and J by 9 bases, with 14 bases between the two germline ends. Germline assignment: CDR1 LNHDA and CDR2 SQIVND (reference sequence). The length of the CDR3 is 12 residues. Complete variable domain (other parts from reference TRBV19 and TRBJ2-1): DGGITQSPKYLFRKEGQNVTLSCEQNLNHDAMYWYRQDPGQGLRLIYYSQIVNDFQKGDIAEGYSVSREKKESFPLTVTSAQKNPTAFYLCASGGGRSEQFFGPGTRLTVL.

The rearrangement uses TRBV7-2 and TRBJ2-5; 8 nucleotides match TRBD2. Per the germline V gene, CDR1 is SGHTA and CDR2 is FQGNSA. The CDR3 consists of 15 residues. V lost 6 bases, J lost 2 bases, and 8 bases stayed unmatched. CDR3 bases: TGTGCCAGCAGTAGGGCGGGGGGCTATCAAGAGACCCAGTACTTC. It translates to CASSRAGGYQETQYF.

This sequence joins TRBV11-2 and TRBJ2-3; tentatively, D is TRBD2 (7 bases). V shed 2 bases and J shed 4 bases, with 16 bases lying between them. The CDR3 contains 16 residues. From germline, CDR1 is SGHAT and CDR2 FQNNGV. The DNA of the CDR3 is TGTGCCAGCAGCTTAAGGGAGGGGGGAAGGGCAGATACGCAGTATTTT. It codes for CASSLREGGRADTQYF.

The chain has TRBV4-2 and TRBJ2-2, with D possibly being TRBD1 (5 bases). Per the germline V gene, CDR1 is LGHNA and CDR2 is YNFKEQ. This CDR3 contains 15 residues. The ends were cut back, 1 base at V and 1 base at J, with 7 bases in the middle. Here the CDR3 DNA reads TGTGCCAGCAGCCAAGTTACAGGGAACACCGGGGAGCTGTTTTTT. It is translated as CASSQVTGNTGELFF.